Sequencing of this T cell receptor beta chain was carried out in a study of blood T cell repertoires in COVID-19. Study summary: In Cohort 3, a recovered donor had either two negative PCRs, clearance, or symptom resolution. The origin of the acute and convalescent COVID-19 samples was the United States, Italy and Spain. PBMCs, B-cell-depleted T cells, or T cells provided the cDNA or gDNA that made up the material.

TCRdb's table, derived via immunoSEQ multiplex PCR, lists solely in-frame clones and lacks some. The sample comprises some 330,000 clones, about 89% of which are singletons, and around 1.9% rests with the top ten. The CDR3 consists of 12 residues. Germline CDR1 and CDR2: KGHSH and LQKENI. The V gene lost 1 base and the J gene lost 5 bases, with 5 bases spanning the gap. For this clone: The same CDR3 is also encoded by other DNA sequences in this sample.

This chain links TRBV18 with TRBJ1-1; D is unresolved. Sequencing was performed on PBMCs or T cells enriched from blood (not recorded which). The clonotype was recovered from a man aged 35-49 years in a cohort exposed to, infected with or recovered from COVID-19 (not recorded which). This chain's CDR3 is CASSPRETEAFF. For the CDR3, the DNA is TGTGCCAGCTCACCACGGGAGACTGAAGCTTTCTTT.